The clone carrying this T cell receptor beta chain appeared a few times. Its target is not known. This specimen comes from a study of T cells after yellow fever vaccination. Broader study findings: Contaminants from the bulk population, in the form of abundant clonotypes, could be found in FACS-sorted repertoires. Some clonotypes were seen in both the CD4 and the CD8 compartments. These made up a small share and likely arose from convergent recombination. Subsequent booster samples again held most clones from primary vaccination (nearly 98% CD4, nearly 90% CD8).

TCRdb re-called the 5' RACE reads with MiXCR, one entry per CDR3 protein. The sample carries approximately 160,000 distinct CDR3 sequences, approximately 9.7% recorded once. This CDR3 comprises 14 residues. The junction had 4 bases not matched to a gene; V was cut back by 5 bases and J by 6 bases. From germline, CDR1 is SEHNR and CDR2 FQNEAQ (reference sequence). The rearrangement joins TRBV7-9 to TRBJ2-1; 10 bases align to TRBD2. The input for sequencing was CD8+ T cells sorted from PBMCs, taken 45 days after the yellow fever booster vaccination. This receptor was obtained from a man younger than 35 who received the YFV17D yellow fever vaccine. The chain's CDR3 is CASSPTSGANEQFF. The CDR3 nucleotides are TGTGCCAGCAGCCCAACTAGCGGGGCCAATGAGCAGTTCTTC.